The entry that follows covers one TCR beta chain sequence. Its target is unknown. The sample belongs to a study of cytomegalovirus exposure and HLA in healthy donors. Study-wide points: The authors listed 150 or so TCR beta chains as cytomegalovirus-associated. The only immune exposure information that was available was CMV serostatus. Data from an earlier analysis indicated that most TCR beta V segments were productive either about 87% or about 30% of the time. The authors confirmed in vitro that a few CMV-associated chains were specific for CMV antigens.

It was with 60 Vbeta and 13 Jbeta primers that the PCR ran. Method: immunoSEQ multiplex PCR; TCRdb's copy keeps in-frame clones and lacks some. Of over 200,000 clones listed, under 90% are singletons. Germline V gene sequence: CDR1 SNHLY, CDR2 FYNNEI. Trimming pared 9 bases from V and 0 bases from J, leaving 10 bases between. This CDR3 has 13 amino acids. Sequenced input: PBMCs. J is TRBJ2-3 and V is TRBV2, with unresolved D. The origin of this receptor is a human donor in good health. For the CDR3, the DNA is TGTGCCAGAGCCCCCATTAGCACAGATACGCAGTATTTT. Protein sequence: CARAPISTDTQYF.